The clone carrying this TCR beta chain has only one observation. Its antigen is unknown. J gave up 7 bases and V 0 bases, and 7 bases lay outside the gene matches. Germline-derived CDR1 and CDR2 are MGHDK and SYGVNS. The CDR3 runs to 16 residues. Patients had blood sampled at baseline and again on cycle 4 day 1 and cycle 7 day 1. The sample belongs to a study of OX40 agonist ivuxolimab in advanced cancers. Study at large: Earlier treatment with anti-PD-1, anti-PD-L1 or anti-CTLA-4 was permitted, and approximately 38% had received some. Study observations and caveats: What antigens the expanded peripheral T cells recognized was never established. Individuals who were partial responders at 0.1-3.0 mg/kg had clonal expansion that ranked among the lowest.

The protocol was immunoSEQ multiplex PCR, while the TCRdb copy is restricted to in-frame clones and leaves out a portion. The sample gives 55,000 to 85,000 clones, roughly 90% of which show up once; under 10% is in the top ten. This sequence was found in an adult with an advanced solid tumor such as melanoma, head and neck, liver or kidney cancer. The chain is built from TRBV25-1 and TRBJ2-1; 9 bases match TRBD1. The specimen was CD4+ or CD8+ T cells sorted from blood, collected in a trial of the OX40 agonist ivuxolimab. CDR3 bases: TGTGCCAGCAGTGAATATAGGGACAGGGTGTGGAATGAGCAGTTCTTC. It translates to CASSEYRDRVWNEQFF. Filled out from reference TRBV25-1 and TRBJ2-1, the complete variable domain reads EADIYQTPRYLVIGTGKKITLECSQTMGHDKMYWYQQDPGMELHLIHYSYGVNSTEKGDLSSESTVSRIRTEHFPLTLESARPSHTSQYLCASSEYRDRVWNEQFFGPGTRLTVL.